Shown below are 13 T cell receptor beta chains from a single sample sequenced in a study of identical twins. TCRdb called the 5' RACE reads again in MiXCR, with one record for every CDR3 protein. Here the sample spans about 470,000 distinct CDR3 sequences, around 24% being singletons. These data were also reused for a study on T cells expressing NK-cell markers.

Sequencing was carried out using CD4+ T cells sorted from blood. These receptor sequences come from a woman aged 18 to 35 in good health.

This clonotype has just a few counts. The genes are TRBV7-8 and TRBJ1-2; 12 bases match TRBD1. Trimming took 5 bases from V and 7 from J; bases not matched to a gene: 14. Germline CDR1 and CDR2: SGHVS and FQNEAQ. The CDR3 consists of 17 residues. CDR3 loop: CASSPLPGQGAEGGYTF. DNA for the CDR3: TGTGCCAGCAGCCCACTTCCGGGACAGGGGGCAGAGGGTGGCTACACCTTC. The full variable domain, completed using reference TRBV7-8 and TRBJ1-2, is GAGVSQSPRYKVAKRGQDVALRCDPISGHVSLFWYQQALGQGPEFLTYFQNEAQLDKSGLPSDRFFAERPEGSVSTLKIQRTQQEDSAVYLCASSPLPGQGAEGGYTFGSGTRLTVV.

This clonotype came up a few times. This chain joins TRBV12-3 or TRBV12-4 and TRBJ2-1, with 8 bases fitting TRBD2. The CDR3 runs 15 residues. With V trimmed by 6 bases and J by 9 bases, 13 bases remained unmatched. DNA for the CDR3: TGTGCCAGCAGATTCTTTAGCGGGAAAGACGGTGAGCAGTTCTTC. It encodes CASRFFSGKDGEQFF.

The chain joins TRBV19 to TRBJ2-5; D uncertain. V was shortened by 7 bases and J by 0 bases, with 9 bases between the two germline ends. In germline, CDR1 is LNHDA, CDR2 SQIVND (reference sequence). This CDR3 comprises 13 residues. CDR3 coding DNA: TGTGCCAGTAAGGGTATTTACCAAGAGACCCAGTACTTC. Protein sequence: CASKGIYQETQYF. Filled out from reference TRBV19 and TRBJ2-5, the complete variable domain reads DGGITQSPKYLFRKEGQNVTLSCEQNLNHDAMYWYRQDPGQGLRLIYYSQIVNDFQKGDIAEGYSVSREKKESFPLTVTSAQKNPTAFYLCASKGIYQETQYFGPGTRLLVL.

The CDR3 nucleotides are TGCAGTGCTACCGGCCCAGTTGGGAAACCCAATGAGCAGTTCTTC. It is translated as CSATGPVGKPNEQFF. V and J are TRBV20-1 and TRBJ2-1; unclear D gene. Germline lookup yields CDR1 DFQATT and CDR2 SNEGSKA (reference sequence). Deletions cut 4 bases from V and 6 bases from J, with 19 bases between. The CDR3 is 15 residues long.

The rearrangement links TRBV12-3 or TRBV12-4 to TRBJ2-1; tentative D call: TRBD1 (6 bases). The ends were cut back, 3 bases at V and 7 bases at J, with 7 bases in the middle. This CDR3 is built from 12 residues. Here the CDR3 DNA reads TGTGCCAGCAGTTTCACAGGGAATGAGCAGTTCTTC. Translated, it gives CASSFTGNEQFF.

This clonotype was detected a few times. This rearrangement joins TRBV5-1 to TRBJ2-4, with a possible D match to TRBD1 (6 bases). The germline V and J ends were trimmed by 4 bases and 6 bases, with 20 bases remaining between them. Per the germline V gene, CDR1 is SGHRS and CDR2 is YFSETQ. The CDR3 length is 16 residues. The DNA for the CDR3 is TGCGCCAGCAGCCGGGGCACAGGGCGAGCAGGAAACATTCAGTACTTC. It encodes CASSRGTGRAGNIQYF.

The chain joins TRBV24-1 to TRBJ2-5; 9 positions agree with TRBD1. CDR1 is KGHDR and CDR2 is SFDVKD in the germline V gene. V was clipped by 3 bases and J by 3 bases; unmatched bases: 4. This CDR3 has 15 residues. The CDR3 loop is CATSDLRDREETQYF. In DNA form, the CDR3 reads TGTGCCACCAGTGATCTCCGGGACAGGGAAGAGACCCAGTACTTC.

This clonotype has just a few counts. V usage is TRBV5-1 and J usage is TRBJ2-4, with TRBD2 matching 14 bases. Germline CDR1 reads SGHRS; CDR2 reads YFSETQ. This CDR3 spans 19 amino acids. After removal of 3 bases from V and 2 bases from J, the junction contained 10 bases not matched to a gene. The CDR3 DNA reads as TGCGCCAGCAGCTCGAGGACTAGCGGGGGGCTTTCGACCAAAAACATTCAGTACTTC. Translated: CASSSRTSGGLSTKNIQYF.

The rearrangement links TRBV7-9 to TRBJ2-3; D may be TRBD2 (5 bases). The length of the CDR3 is 12 residues. Trimming pared 4 bases from V and 10 bases from J, leaving 12 bases between. Germline lookup yields CDR1 SEHNR and CDR2 FQNEAQ (reference sequence). As DNA, the CDR3 is TGTGCCAGCAGCTCGGACGGGAAGGCGCAGTATTTT. Protein sequence: CASSSDGKAQYF.

This clonotype was found a few times. The DNA for the CDR3 is TGCAGCGTCGGATCGGGCAATACCGCGAACACCGGGGAGCTGTTTTTT. Translated, it gives CSVGSGNTANTGELFF. The chain is built from TRBV29-1 and TRBJ2-2; D remains unclear. CDR3 length equals 16 residues. Germline CDR1 reads SQVTM; CDR2 reads ANQGSEA. Trimming took 6 bases from V and 0 from J, leaving 17 bases between them.

V is TRBV20-1 and J is TRBJ1-6; D gene unclear. V was trimmed by 6 bases and J by 8 bases, leaving 11 bases between them. Germline V gives CDR1 DFQATT, CDR2 SNEGSKA (reference sequence). The CDR3 totals 12 residues. CDR3 in DNA: TGCAGTGCGCAGAGCAACGATTCACCCCTCCACTTT. It translates to CSAQSNDSPLHF.

The J gene is TRBJ2-1, the V gene TRBV12-3 or TRBV12-4, with TRBD2 matching over 9 bases. The CDR3 sequence is 15 residues long. V lost 8 bases to trimming and J lost 4 bases; unmatched junction nucleotides: 9. The CDR3 DNA follows: TGTGCCAGCGGGACCGGGACTAGCAGATACAATGAGCAGTTCTTC. It yields the protein CASGTGTSRYNEQFF.

This clonotype was seen a few times. This sequence joins TRBV5-1 and TRBJ2-5; D is possibly TRBD1 or TRBD2 (5 bases each). V was pared by 2 bases and J by 3 bases, with 8 bases between. The CDR3 sequence is 13 residues long. Germline CDR1 SGHRS, CDR2 YFSETQ. CDR3 bases: TGCGCCAGCAGCTTCGGGGCCGAAGAGACCCAGTACTTC. Protein sequence: CASSFGAEETQYF.